This is a list of T cell receptor beta chains from one sample in a study of radiation and T cells in renal cell carcinoma. Sequencing was performed with immunoSEQ multiplex PCR; in TCRdb, only in-frame clones are kept and a portion is missing. This sample has tens of thousands of clones; around 78% occur once, and the top ten carry under 7%. The specimen was blood, collected from a patient whose treatment included radiotherapy and nephrectomy. These receptors all come from a man aged 55 to 70 with renal cell carcinoma. Both conserved end residues are part of each CDR3. A D gene is named only where the DNA matches it firmly. Part of the rows lack a size; the others show once, few, many or a class for expanded clones.

TRBD1	.	TRBJ2-1	TRBV27	TGTGCCAGCAGTTTCTTAGGGACAGGGGGCTACAATGAGCAGTTCTTC	CASSFLGTGGYNEQFF
.	few	TRBJ1-1	TRBV11-2	TGTGCCAGCAGCTTAGTCATGCAGAGCACTGAAGCTTTCTTT	CASSLVMQSTEAFF
TRBD1	few	TRBJ2-2	TRBV6-1	TGTGCCAGCAGCCCAGGGACAGCGAACACCGGGGAGCTGTTTTTT	CASSPGTANTGELFF
TRBD1	.	TRBJ1-4	TRBV9	TGTGCCAGCAGCGTAGGGATGGCAGGGGGAGTCGAAAAACTGTTTTTT	CASSVGMAGGVEKLFF
.	few	TRBJ2-5	TRBV5-4	TGTGCCAGCAGCTTGGGGGGTATGGAGACCCAGTACTTC	CASSLGGMETQYF
.	once	TRBJ1-1	TRBV29-1	TGCAGCGTTGGTAAAGGGACGGCGAACACTGAAGCTTTCTTT	CSVGKGTANTEAFF
.	.	TRBJ2-3	TRBV11-3	TGTGCCAGCAGCTTAGGACGACTGGCAAACACAGATACGCAGTATTTT	CASSLGRLANTDTQYF
TRBD2	.	TRBJ2-3	TRBV5-1	TGCGCCAGCAGCTGGGGGACTAGCGGGAGCGGCACAGATACGCAGTATTTT	CASSWGTSGSGTDTQYF
.	.	TRBJ1-2	TRBV11-2	TGTGCCAGCAGCTTAGATGGGCGGGTTGGCTACACCTTC	CASSLDGRVGYTF
.	.	TRBJ2-6	TRBV29-1	TGCAGCGTCGCCGGTCTTGGGGCCAACGTCCTGACTTTC	CSVAGLGANVLTF
TRBD1	.	TRBJ1-5	TRBV6-6	TGTGCCACGGGACAGATATTCAATCAGCCCCAGCATTTT	CATGQIFNQPQHF
.	.	TRBJ2-1	TRBV20-1	TGCAGTGCCCCCCGACAGGAAGAGCAGTTCTTC	CSAPRQEEQFF
.	.	TRBJ1-1	TRBV11-2	TGTGCCAGCAGCTTCTCCGGGACGGAGAACACTGAAGCTTTCTTT	CASSFSGTENTEAFF
.	.	TRBJ1-3	TRBV19	TGTGCCAGCTCAAGGGGAACTTCTGGAAACACCATATATTTT	CASSRGTSGNTIYF
.	.	TRBJ2-5	TRBV7-2	TGTGCCAGCAGCTTAGGTTTTAAAGAGACCCAGTACTTC	CASSLGFKETQYF
TRBD2	.	TRBJ2-3	TRBV5-1	TGCGCCGGGGGGACTAGCCCTACAGATACGCAGTATTTT	CAGGTSPTDTQYF
.	.	TRBJ2-7	TRBV13	TGTGCCAGCAGCCCTAGGCGCTTGATGGGGAACGCGGGAGAGCAGTACTTC	CASSPRRLMGNAGEQYF
.	.	TRBJ1-2	TRBV7-8	TGTGCCAGCAGCTTAGTGGAGGGGACCTATGGCTACACCTTC	CASSLVEGTYGYTF
.	few	TRBJ2-1	TRBV9	TGTGCCAGCAGCGGTCTAGGTAATGAGCAGTTCTTC	CASSGLGNEQFF
.	.	TRBJ2-5	TRBV7-2	TGTGCCAGCAGCTCCCAAGGGGGGGTCCCCCAAGAGACCCAGTACTTC	CASSSQGGVPQETQYF
TRBD1	.	TRBJ1-5	TRBV30	TGTGCCTGGAGTATCGGACAGGGGGCGTCTCAGCCCCAGCATTTT	CAWSIGQGASQPQHF
.	.	TRBJ1-1	TRBV7-2	TGTGCCAGCAGCTTAGATGGGAGTGGAGAAACTGAAGCTTTCTTT	CASSLDGSGETEAFF
.	.	TRBJ1-2	TRBV14	TGTGCCAGCAGCCCCCCATGGACCGTCCACTTTTATGGCTACACCTTC	CASSPPWTVHFYGYTF
.	once	TRBJ1-1	TRBV14	TGTGCCAGCAGCCAAGGAACAGGCGATAACACTGAAGCTTTCTTT	CASSQGTGDNTEAFF
.	.	TRBJ2-3	TRBV5-1	TGCGCCAGCAGCTTGGCGCAGACCACAGATACGCAGTATTTT	CASSLAQTTDTQYF
.	once	TRBJ1-4	TRBV5-1	TGCGCCAGCAGCACCTCTTTAGGGGATGAAAAACTGTTTTTT	CASSTSLGDEKLFF
.	.	TRBJ2-7	TRBV11-2	TGTGCCAGCAGCGGCGGGCCCCTCACCCTCTCCTACGAGCAGTACTTC	CASSGGPLTLSYEQYF
.	.	TRBJ1-2	TRBV12-5	TGTGCTAGTGGTTTGGCCCTCCCTGGGCAAGGCGGCTACACCTTC	CASGLALPGQGGYTF
.	.	TRBJ2-3	TRBV19	TGTGCCAGTAGTATTGGCCCTGTAGAGGTTTATACGCAGTATTTT	CASSIGPVEVYTQYF
TRBD2	.	TRBJ2-1	TRBV27	TGTGCCAGCACCCTACTTAGCGGGAGCAATGAGCAGTTCTTC	CASTLLSGSNEQFF
.	.	TRBJ2-3	TRBV14	TGTGCCAGCAGCACGGACATCTACCCTAGCACAGATACGCAGTATTTT	CASSTDIYPSTDTQYF
TRBD2	once	TRBJ2-3	TRBV9	TGTGCCAGCGGGGGGGTAGCGGTAGATACGCAGTATTTT	CASGGVAVDTQYF
.	.	TRBJ1-1	TRBV6-6	TGTGCCAGCAGTGCAGGGACTGAAGCTTTCTTT	CASSAGTEAFF
.	.	TRBJ1-1	TRBV5-6	TGTGCCAGCAGCTTTACCGCGAACACTGAAGCTTTCTTT	CASSFTANTEAFF
TRBD2	once	TRBJ2-2	TRBV28	TGTGCCAGCAGTTTATGGACTAGCGGCAACACCGGGGAGCTGTTTTTT	CASSLWTSGNTGELFF
TRBD1	.	TRBJ2-2	TRBV12-5	TGTGCTAGTGGTTTGGGACAGGGAAACACCGGGGAGCTGTTTTTT	CASGLGQGNTGELFF
.	once	TRBJ2-2	TRBV7-3	TGTGCCAGCAGCTTAAATCCGCGACCCGCGAACACCGGGGAGCTGTTTTTT	CASSLNPRPANTGELFF
.	.	TRBJ2-3	TRBV19	TGTGCCAGTAGTATAGGGGTCGGCCTTCGTAGCACAGATACGCAGTATTTT	CASSIGVGLRSTDTQYF
TRBD2	.	TRBJ2-3	TRBV27	TGTGCCAGCAGTTTAAGGGAGGGAGATACGCAGTATTTT	CASSLREGDTQYF
TRBD1	once	TRBJ1-5	TRBV6-5	TGTGCCAGCAGCCCCGGGACAGCGTTCAATCAGCCCCAGCATTTT	CASSPGTAFNQPQHF
.	once	TRBJ2-5	TRBV5-1	TGCGCCAGCAGCTTGGGTAGCCAAGAGACCCAGTACTTC	CASSLGSQETQYF
.	few	TRBJ1-1	TRBV30	TGTGCCTGCCGTAGGAGCACTGAAGCTTTCTTT	CACRRSTEAFF